This TCR beta chain appears in the sequencing data of a study of cytomegalovirus exposure and HLA in healthy donors. Across the study: Roughly 80 million unique TCRs from HLA-typed donors were held in an early data release. Study-wide findings and caveats: Compared with the roughly 670-donor mean, an Asian-associated ancestry cluster reportedly had fewer N-insertions, according to a later analysis. Presence/absence comparisons presumed near-even sequencing depth among donors.

It was with 60 Vbeta and 13 Jbeta primers that the PCR ran. Here immunoSEQ multiplex PCR was the method, and the copy in TCRdb shows in-frame clones only, minus some. The sample has approximately 160,000 clones, roughly 74% seen once. As regards this clone: What it binds is not known.

This CDR3 has 14 amino acids. Germline V gene sequence: CDR1 SNHLY, CDR2 FYNNEI. Sequenced input: PBMCs. The J gene is TRBJ2-1, the V gene TRBV2; D might be TRBD1 (6 bases). The sequence derives from a male donor in good health and CMV-seronegative. The chain's CDR3 is CVHKGVPSYNEQFF. In nucleotides, the CDR3 is TGTGTACATAAGGGGGTCCCTTCCTACAATGAGCAGTTCTTC.